The 3 T cell receptor beta chains below were found in one sample sequenced in a study of blood T cell repertoires in COVID-19. The protocol was immunoSEQ multiplex PCR, while the TCRdb copy is restricted to in-frame clones and leaves out a portion. This sample has some 160,000 clones, with around 85% found just once. The specimen sequenced was peripheral blood. Receptors were obtained from a woman of 80 years or more with COVID-19, enrolled during active disease.

The chain uses TRBV4-1 and TRBJ2-5, with TRBD1 as a possible D gene (5 bases). Trimming took off 0 bases at V and 6 bases at J, with 14 bases between the two ends. The CDR3 covers 15 residues. Germline-derived CDR1 and CDR2 are MGHRA and YSYEKL. The chain's CDR3 is CASSQDSTVIKTQYF. The CDR3 DNA sequence: TGCGCCAGCAGCCAAGATTCGACAGTGATAAAGACCCAGTACTTC.

The chain recombines TRBV4-2 with TRBJ1-3; 12 bases are shared with TRBD1. J was trimmed by 1 base and V by 0 bases; bases with no gene match: 4. CDR3 length: 18 amino acids. Germline CDR1 LGHNA, CDR2 YNFKEQ. The CDR3 protein is CASSQDTGQGASGNTIYF. DNA of the CDR3: TGTGCCAGCAGCCAAGATACGGGACAGGGGGCTTCTGGAAACACCATATATTTT.

This chain joins TRBV2 and TRBJ2-7, with TRBD1 matching over 11 bases. J gave up 4 bases and V 5 bases, and 7 bases lay outside the gene matches. The length of the CDR3 is 15 residues. Germline loops: CDR1 SNHLY, CDR2 FYNNEI. CDR3 nucleotides: TGTGCCAGCAGTCCCGGGGACAGGGGGTTATACGAGCAGTACTTC. Translation: CASSPGDRGLYEQYF.